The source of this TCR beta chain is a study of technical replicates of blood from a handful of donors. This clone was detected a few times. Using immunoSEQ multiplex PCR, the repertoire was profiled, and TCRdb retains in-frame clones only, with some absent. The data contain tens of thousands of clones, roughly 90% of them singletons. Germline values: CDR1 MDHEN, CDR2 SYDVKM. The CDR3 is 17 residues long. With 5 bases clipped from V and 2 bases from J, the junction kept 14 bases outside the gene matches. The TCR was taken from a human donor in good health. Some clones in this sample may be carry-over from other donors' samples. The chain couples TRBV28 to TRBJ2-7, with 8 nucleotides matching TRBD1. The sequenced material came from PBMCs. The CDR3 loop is CASSPGTGRGLPYEQYF. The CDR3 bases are TGTGCCAGCAGTCCAGGGACAGGCCGAGGCCTACCCTACGAGCAGTACTTC.